The 19 T cell receptor beta chains below all came from one sample that was sequenced in a study of human T cells and chemical hapten exposure. Time point specified: pre-sensitization, week 0. Treatment described: therapeutic diphenylcyclopropenone sensitization with weekly scalp DPC. TCRdb reanalysed the RACE reads using MiXCR and keeps one entry per CDR3 protein. The table includes more than 300,000 distinct CDR3 sequences, about 5.4% detected once. Sequencing used whole blood, obtained in connection with sensitization to the hapten diphenylcyclopropenone (DPC). The receptors were sampled from a woman younger than 35 with alopecia areata. Some clones in this sample may be carry-over from other donors' samples.

This clonotype turned up a few times. The chain combines TRBV25-1 with TRBJ1-3, with a weak D call TRBD1 (5 bases). The germline CDR1 and CDR2 sequences are MGHDK and SYGVNS. The V gene lost 6 bases and the J gene lost 0 bases, with 9 bases spanning the gap. The CDR3 runs to 14 residues. The CDR3 nucleotides are TGTGCCAGCAGCAGGGACGGCTCTGGAAACACCATATATTTT. It translates to CASSRDGSGNTIYF. The whole variable domain, remainder taken from reference TRBV25-1 and TRBJ1-3, is EADIYQTPRYLVIGTGKKITLECSQTMGHDKMYWYQQDPGMELHLIHYSYGVNSTEKGDLSSESTVSRIRTEHFPLTLESARPSHTSQYLCASSRDGSGNTIYFGEGSWLTVV.

This clonotype was seen a handful of times. This chain joins TRBV25-1 and TRBJ1-5; perhaps TRBD1 as D (6 bases). The germline V gene encodes CDR1 MGHDK and CDR2 SYGVNS. V was pared by 8 bases and J by 4 bases, with 18 bases between. The CDR3 length is 15 residues. In DNA form, the CDR3 reads TGTGCCAGCCCGACAGGTCCTATTGAGAATCAGCCCCAGCATTTT. Residues: CASPTGPIENQPQHF.

The chain uses TRBV4-3 and TRBJ1-4; TRBD1 agrees at 10 bases. The trim removed 4 bases at V and 7 bases at J, leaving 6 bases unmatched. Germline CDR1 and CDR2: LGHNA and YSLEER. The CDR3 has 15 amino acids. The CDR3 loop reads CASSLRQGAVEKLFF. The CDR3 nucleotides are TGCGCCAGCAGCCTACGACAGGGGGCGGTTGAAAAACTGTTTTTT.

The chain uses TRBV6-6 and TRBJ2-7; 9 nucleotides line up with TRBD1. Losses at the gene ends were 4 bases for V and 5 bases for J; bases not matched to a gene: 6. CDR1 is MNHNY, CDR2 SVGAGI, per germline (reference sequence). CDR3 length: 14 amino acids. Here the CDR3 reads CASSSTTGGNEQYF. The CDR3 DNA is TGTGCCAGCAGTTCGACGACAGGGGGAAACGAGCAGTACTTC.

This clonotype was observed a handful of times. V is TRBV6-1 and J is TRBJ2-4; tentatively, D is TRBD1 or TRBD2 (5 bases each). The CDR3 contains 17 residues. With 2 bases removed from V and 0 bases from J, the gap between germline ends came to 14 bases. Germline CDR1 and CDR2: MNHNS and SASEGT. The CDR3: CASSELRDRRAKNIQYF. The DNA for the CDR3 is TGTGCCAGCAGTGAACTCCGGGACCGAAGAGCCAAAAACATTCAGTACTTC.

This clonotype was counted many times. This sequence joins TRBV29-1 and TRBJ1-1; D uncertain. CDR1 and CDR2 (germline): SQVTM, ANQGSEA. V was shortened by 4 bases and J by 1 base, with 7 bases between the two germline ends. The CDR3 runs 12 residues. CDR3 residues: CSVVRENTEAFF. The CDR3 DNA reads as TGCAGCGTTGTCCGGGAGAACACTGAAGCTTTCTTT.

There are many counts of this clonotype. The V gene is TRBV7-9, the J gene TRBJ2-3, with a tentative D call TRBD2 (5 bases). The germline gives CDR1 SEHNR, CDR2 FQNEAQ (reference sequence). The CDR3 loop spans 14 amino acids. With 5 bases removed from V and 0 bases from J, the gap between germline ends came to 9 bases. The CDR3 DNA sequence: TGTGCCAGCAGCCGGACTCTGAGCACAGATACGCAGTATTTT. Its protein product is CASSRTLSTDTQYF.

This clonotype has only a few counts. This chain links TRBV6-5 with TRBJ1-1, with TRBD1 matching 8 bases. This CDR3 is built from 16 residues. Germline V CDR1 and CDR2: MNHEY, SVGAGI. The J segment lost 3 bases and the V segment lost 2 bases, leaving 8 bases of the junction unmatched. Here the CDR3 reads CASSYKAGGAYTEAFF. The CDR3 nucleotides read TGTGCCAGCAGTTACAAGGCAGGGGGCGCGTACACTGAAGCTTTCTTT.

Many counts were recorded for this clonotype. The rearrangement uses TRBV6-2 or TRBV6-3 and TRBJ1-6, with TRBD1 as a possible D gene (5 bases). Germline values: CDR1 MNHEY, CDR2 SVGEGT. This CDR3 contains 16 residues. Deletions cut 5 bases from V and 3 bases from J, with 14 bases between. The CDR3 is CASSRIQGDYNSPLHF. DNA for the CDR3: TGTGCCAGCAGTAGGATCCAGGGTGACTATAATTCACCCCTCCACTTT.

The chain links TRBV5-1 to TRBJ2-3; D might be TRBD1 or TRBD2, each matching 5 bases. The CDR3 length is 14 residues. CDR1 SGHRS and CDR2 YFSETQ come from the germline V gene. V was shortened by 0 bases and J by 6 bases, with 11 bases between the two germline ends. The CDR3 loop is CASSLGTGADTQYF. CDR3 DNA: TGCGCCAGCAGCTTGGGGACCGGGGCGGATACGCAGTATTTT.

This clonotype was observed a handful of times. Since the CDR3 does not end with the conserved phenylalanine or tryptophan, this likely comes from a read error. The DNA is left out, because the CDR3 cannot be placed on it with certainty; the CDR3 is given as TCRdb lists it. This chain connects TRBV12-3 or TRBV12-4 to TRBJ2-3; the listed D gene, TRBD2, was not tested against the DNA. The CDR3 adds up to 13 amino acids, both ends counted. CDR3 in amino acids: CASSLGTSDFLFI.

This clonotype has just a few counts. The V gene is TRBV5-5, the J gene TRBJ2-3; TRBD2 is a possible D gene (5 bases). Germline V gene lookup returns CDR1 SGHKS and CDR2 YYEKEE (reference sequence). This CDR3 contains 15 residues. Trimming cost V 4 bases and J 0 bases, with 12 bases left between them. The CDR3 sequence is CASSPDWTSTDTQYF. In DNA form, the CDR3 reads TGTGCCAGCAGCCCGGACTGGACTAGCACAGATACGCAGTATTTT.

This clonotype was counted at least ten times. J is TRBJ1-4 and V is TRBV7-9; D perhaps matches TRBD1 (6 bases). The germline V gene encodes CDR1 SEHNR and CDR2 FQNEAQ (reference sequence). CDR3 length equals 13 residues. V was shortened by 1 base and J by 10 bases, with 10 bases between the two germline ends. Written as DNA, the CDR3 is TGTGCCAGCAGCTTAGGGACAGTTGGAAAACTGTTTTTT. Amino acids: CASSLGTVGKLFF.

This clonotype was detected many times. The chain combines TRBV29-1 with TRBJ1-4; D is unclear. CDR1 is SQVTM and CDR2 is ANQGSEA in the germline V gene. Trimming shortened V by 6 bases and J by 4 bases, and 9 bases separated the two germline ends. There are 12 residues in the CDR3. The CDR3 loop reads CSVRKGNEKLFF. The DNA for the CDR3 is TGCAGCGTGCGAAAGGGTAATGAAAAACTGTTTTTT.

This clonotype was detected many times. The V and J genes are TRBV11-2 and TRBJ1-2; possibly TRBD1 for D (6 bases). CDR1 and CDR2 from the germline V gene are SGHAT and FQNNGV. The V and J ends lost 5 bases and 4 bases respectively, with 14 bases between them. The CDR3 covers 14 residues. The chain's CDR3 is CASSLLQGSYGYTF. The CDR3 DNA is TGTGCCAGCAGCCTCTTACAGGGTAGCTATGGCTACACCTTC.

This clonotype was counted between two and nine times. This rearrangement joins TRBV29-1 to TRBJ1-2; D not resolved. V lost 7 bases, J lost 5 bases, and 11 bases lay in between. Germline lookup yields CDR1 SQVTM and CDR2 ANQGSEA. This CDR3 is 11 amino acids long. CDR3 nucleotides: TGCAGCGACTGGTCCGCTTATGGCTACACCTTC. Residues: CSDWSAYGYTF.

This clonotype was seen a handful of times. V usage is TRBV7-2 and J usage is TRBJ2-5, with 10 bases aligning to TRBD2. Germline V gene sequence: CDR1 SGHTA, CDR2 FQGNSA. With 4 bases clipped from V and 4 bases from J, the junction kept 18 bases outside the gene matches. There are 19 residues in the CDR3. The CDR3 nucleotides are TGTGCCAGCAGCTCCACCCTGGGAACTAGCGGGGACGTGAGAGAGACCCAGTACTTC. Protein product: CASSSTLGTSGDVRETQYF.

This clonotype appeared a few times. V gene TRBV6-2 or TRBV6-3 combines with J gene TRBJ1-6; D unresolved. Germline V CDR1 and CDR2: MNHEY, SVGEGT. Trimming removed 0 bases at V and 8 bases at J, with 14 bases between. This CDR3 comprises 16 residues. In nucleotides, the CDR3 is TGTGCCAGCAGTTACTCGATCCGCAGGTTATATTCACCCCTCCACTTT. Its protein product is CASSYSIRRLYSPLHF.

This sequence joins TRBV6-2 or TRBV6-3 and TRBJ2-1; D remains unclear. The CDR3 has 13 amino acids. V was pared by 5 bases and J by 8 bases, with 13 bases between. From germline, CDR1 is MNHEY and CDR2 SVGEGT. The CDR3 sequence: CASSDGYNYEQFF. The DNA of the CDR3 is TGTGCCAGCAGTGACGGGTATAACTATGAGCAGTTCTTC.